The 13 T cell receptor beta chains presented below share a single source sample, sequenced in a study of post-analysis software for immune sequencing data. Whole-study findings and limits: Five or six TRBV segments, TRBV5-6, TRBV5-1 and TRBV20-1 among them, were found more frequent in patients than controls.

The library was made from cDNA and included unique molecular identifiers. TCRdb processed the PCR reads anew with MiXCR; each CDR3 protein has one entry. The repertoire holds about 570,000 distinct CDR3 sequences, with around 31% as singletons. The antigens of these receptors remain unknown. Sequenced sample: blood. The receptor source for this set is a girl aged 2 to 17 with multiple sclerosis.

The chain carries TRBV29-1 and TRBJ2-5, with no clear D. The DNA end lines up better with TRBJ2-7; the J call may be wrong. This CDR3 spans 11 amino acids. The V gene's germline CDR1 is SQVTM and CDR2 ANQGSEA. CDR3 residues: CSVVQSYEQYF. The CDR3 nucleotides read TGCAGCGTTGTTCAGTCCTACGAGCAGTACTTC.

The chain is built from TRBV12-3 or TRBV12-4 and TRBJ2-3; TRBD2 aligns across 9 bases. This CDR3 is built from 16 residues. V was pared by 5 bases and J by 2 bases, with 8 bases of the junction left unmatched. The CDR3: CASSRSGGSFTDTQYF. The CDR3 bases are TGTGCCAGCAGTCGTAGCGGGGGCTCTTTCACAGATACGCAGTATTTT.

In this sample, this clonotype turned up a few times. The rearrangement links TRBV6-6 to TRBJ2-3, with D unresolved. The CDR3 is 14 amino acids. Germline CDR1 MNHNY, CDR2 SVGAGI (reference sequence). V lost 4 bases to trimming and J lost 4 bases, with 12 bases between them. DNA of the CDR3: TGTGCCAGCAGTTCTCGGGCCCTTCCAGATACGCAGTATTTT. It codes for CASSSRALPDTQYF.

The V call is TRBV21-1, the J call TRBJ2-5; the table calls TRBD2, which could not be checked here. TRBV21-1 is labeled a pseudogene. The CDR3 covers 15 residues. The CDR3 DNA reads TGTGCCAGCAGCAAAGTGGGGAGGGCTGAGGAGACCCAGTACTTC. Translation gives CASSKVGRAEETQYF.

The V call is TRBV20-1, the J call TRBJ1-5; 7 positions agree with TRBD1. Germline values: CDR1 DFQATT, CDR2 SNEGSKA (reference sequence). This CDR3 comprises 12 residues. The V gene end was trimmed by 6 bases and the J gene end by 10 bases; junction bases not matched to a gene: 9. The CDR3 nucleotides read TGCAGTGCGACCCAGGGGGGCCAACCCCAGCATTTT. Its translation: CSATQGGQPQHF.

About this clonotype: Sequence at one end of the junction differs from germline and may be a read error. The chain has TRBV5-5 and TRBJ2-1; no definite D call. In germline, CDR1 is SGHKS, CDR2 YYEKEE (reference sequence). The CDR3 runs 12 residues. CDR3 DNA: TGTGCCGGCAGCTACGCCATCCAAGAGCAGTTCTTC. Translating gives CAGSYAIQEQFF.

This clonotype has just a few counts. The chain uses TRBV7-3 and TRBJ2-7; D gene uncertain. Germline CDR1 and CDR2: SGHTA and FQGTGA. The V gene lost 2 bases and the J gene lost 5 bases, with 10 bases spanning the gap. CDR3 size: 13 residues. Here the CDR3 reads CASSLQVAHEQYF. CDR3 coding DNA: TGTGCCAGCAGCTTACAGGTTGCCCACGAGCAGTACTTC.

A few counts support this clonotype. The V call is TRBV20-1, the J call TRBJ2-7, with D possibly TRBD1 on 5 matching bases. Trimming left V 6 bases short and J 7 bases short, with 19 bases between. This CDR3 has 13 amino acids. Germline V gene lookup returns CDR1 DFQATT and CDR2 SNEGSKA (reference sequence). In DNA, the CDR3 is TGCAGTGCCAGACAGTCCTCCTACAATGAGCAGTACTTC. Amino acids: CSARQSSYNEQYF.

This clonotype has just a few counts. This sequence joins TRBV6-5 and TRBJ1-2; 7 bases map to TRBD1. The V segment lost 3 bases and the J segment 4 bases; nucleotides outside the gene matches: 5. Germline V CDR1 and CDR2: MNHEY, SVGAGI. This CDR3 contains 14 residues. The CDR3 DNA is TGTGCCAGCAGTTATACAGGGGACCCCTATGGCTACACCTTC. Translated: CASSYTGDPYGYTF.

This clonotype was seen a handful of times. V gene TRBV20-1 combines with J gene TRBJ2-1; the D gene is possibly TRBD1 (5 bases). V was cut by 6 bases and J by 12 bases, with 15 bases left in between. The CDR3 runs 11 residues. Germline values: CDR1 DFQATT, CDR2 SNEGSKA (reference sequence). The CDR3 DNA reads as TGCAGTGCCGAGACACAGGTCGGGCAGTTCTTC. Encoded protein: CSAETQVGQFF.

The V and J genes are TRBV5-1 and TRBJ2-7; the match to TRBD2 covers 7 bases. With V trimmed by 4 bases and J by 7 bases, 11 bases remained unmatched. CDR1 is SGHRS and CDR2 is YFSETQ in the germline V gene. This CDR3 is 14 amino acids long. The CDR3 DNA follows: TGCGCCAGCAGCCCCGAGTGGGGCGGGAGTGAGCAGTACTTC. This sequence encodes CASSPEWGGSEQYF.

In DNA form, the CDR3 reads TGCGCCAGCAGCACCGAGGTACAGCGTGAAGCTTTCTTT. Translation: CASSTEVQREAFF. This chain links TRBV5-1 with TRBJ1-1; D unclear. Trimming left V 4 bases short and J 7 bases short, with 14 bases between. This CDR3 has 13 amino acids. Germline V gives CDR1 SGHRS, CDR2 YFSETQ.

This chain joins TRBV18 and TRBJ2-3; perhaps TRBD1 as D (6 bases). V was cut by 0 bases and J by 2 bases, with 12 bases left in between. There are 16 residues in the CDR3. Germline V gene lookup returns CDR1 KGHSH and CDR2 LQKENI. This chain's CDR3 is CASSPPRQAHTDTQYF. The CDR3 nucleotides are TGTGCCAGCTCACCACCCAGACAGGCCCACACAGATACGCAGTATTTT.